This TCR beta chain is from a study of shared clonotypes between healthy human individuals (dated by TCRdb to the early 2020s). Broadly, across the study: The cohort comprised a couple of women and three men aged 18 to 49 years. Each donor's leukapheresis produced roughly between roughly 0.85 and 10 billion PBMCs. For each donor, three plates each were used for CD4 naive and CD4 memory, two plates were used for CD8 naive, and one plate was used for CD8 memory. Different laboratories and diverse techniques were used to prepare libraries and sequence TCR repertoires, to increase sequencing depth and limit assay-specific biases. To estimate repertoire size and how much clonotype sharing occurs between individuals, the study deeply sequenced the blood TCR repertoires of roughly 5 healthy adults. Study-wide findings and limitations: Because the study included a small number of donors, the genetic and exposure-history diversity represented was limited. Clonotypes shared by all four sorted-subset donors showed higher generation probabilities than non-shared clonotypes. Sampling was restricted to blood, and TCR repertoires in tissue are likely to differ from TCR repertoires in blood. About 5% of naive CD4, around 4% of naive CD8, approximately 2.2% of memory CD4, and 0.35% to 0.4% of memory CD8 clonotypes were shared across several donors. Naive subsets generally had larger estimated clonotype richness than memory subsets did. Pairwise subsampling indicated that sequencing depth was expected to affect the degree of clonotype sharing among donors. Even with the large sequencing depth, rarefaction of the sorted-subset datasets indicated that sequencing was incomplete.

The donors were healthy, HIV-negative adults with no recently reported acute infections or vaccinations. All donors were Caucasian adults living in Nashville, Tennessee, USA. CD4+ T cells were enriched by magnetic negative selection; naive cells were then positively selected on CD45RA, and the negative fraction formed the memory subset. Blood was obtained by leukapheresis, after which PBMCs were separated by Ficoll-Histopaque density gradient centrifugation and cryopreserved in liquid nitrogen vapor phase. Analytical flow cytometry was used to check the purity and quantity of each magnetically sorted T cell population. Each sorted fraction had its genomic DNA isolated and then quantified by UV absorbance on a Nanodrop 2000c. TCR CDR3 regions were amplified from genomic DNA by multiplex PCR using the deep immunoSEQ assay. For each cell subset, the extracted genomic DNA was distributed evenly across all wells of several immunoSEQ 96-well plates, and each plate served as one replicate. For sorted subsets, each replicate PCR was loaded with roughly 190 ng genomic DNA, equivalent to approximately 27,000 T cell genomes. Purified libraries were measured with a Qubit 3.0 fluorometer, size-checked on a Bioanalyzer 2100, and measured again with the KAPA Library Quantification kit. A separate single-read 150-cycle Illumina NextSeq 550 flow cell was used to sequence each immunoSEQ 96-well plate. In the source study's methods: Because the immunoSEQ output included only junctional sequences and no quality scores, the filtering could not be the same as the filtering used for full-length reads. To assign V/J genes and CDR3, sequences were annotated using PyIR, a Python wrapper for IgBLAST v1.9, with IMGT germline references. Any read was removed if the V/J assignment was weak (E-value above 1e-6), the CDR3 was missing, or the read contained stop codons, out-of-frame junctions, or ambiguous translated residues. V3J clonotypes were defined as sequences sharing the same inferred V gene, J gene, and CDR3 amino acid sequence. The percentage overlap between two repertoires was calculated by dividing the number of shared unique clonotypes by the size of the smaller repertoire. Richness of each repertoire was evaluated using RTK rarefaction, the Chao1 estimator, and Recon v2.1 estimates of unobserved clonotypes. Generation probabilities were computed with OLGA for all TCRbeta clonotypes obtained by the gDNA method from four donors. TCRdb carries this immuneACCESS record with in-frame sequences only. Its versions omit some clonotypes, under half of them owing to an unresolved V gene in the studies checked, with the rest unexplained. The DNA was the basis for D and trimming; V, J and clone size are from that table. Here the sample has about 1 million clones; about 75% occur a single time. In total, the top ten clones hold around 1.5% of the sample.

On this clone: Its binding antigen is unknown. The junction shows a germline mismatch at one end, possibly a read error.

CDR1 and CDR2 are read off the germline V gene as WSHSY and SAAADI. From its cysteine to its phenylalanine, the CDR3 spans 15 amino acids. Just the 45-base CDR3 DNA is kept, in frame starting at base 1. The sample consisted of memory CD4+ T cells sorted from blood. In the paper's terms, the cell subset or site label means: CD45RA-negative fraction. This TCR derives from a man aged 18 to 35 in good health. The V and J genes are TRBV10-2 and TRBJ1-1, with the D gene call left open. The nucleotide sequence reads as follows: TGCGCCAGCAGTGGGATCCCGGGAGGGAACGCTGAAGCTTTCTTT. Translated, this gives CASSGIPGGNAEAFF.